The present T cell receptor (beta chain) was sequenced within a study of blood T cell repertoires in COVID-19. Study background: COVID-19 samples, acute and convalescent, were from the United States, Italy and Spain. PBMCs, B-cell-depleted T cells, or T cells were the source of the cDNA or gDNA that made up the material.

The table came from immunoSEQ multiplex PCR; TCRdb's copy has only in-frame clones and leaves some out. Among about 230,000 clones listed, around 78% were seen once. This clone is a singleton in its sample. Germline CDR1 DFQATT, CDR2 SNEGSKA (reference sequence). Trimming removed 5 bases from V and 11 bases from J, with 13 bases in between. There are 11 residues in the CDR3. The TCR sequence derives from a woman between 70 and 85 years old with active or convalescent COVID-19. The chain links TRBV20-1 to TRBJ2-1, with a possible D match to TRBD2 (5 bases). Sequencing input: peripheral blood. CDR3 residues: CSAGLRGQQFF. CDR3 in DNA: TGCAGTGCTGGCCTCCGGGGTCAGCAGTTCTTC.